The source of this TCR beta chain is a study of T-cell reconstitution after alpha-beta-depleted transplantation in children. Overall study results and limits: Alpha-beta T cells present about two months after transplant were reported to originate from several hundred expanded graft clones. Certain patients had high TCRbeta diversity at day 60, and it came from recipient T cells and thymic progenitors that survived. Diversity and T-cell counts at one year after transplant derived mostly from new T cells.

This clonotype was detected ten times or more. Its specificity is unknown. The germline V and J ends were trimmed by 2 bases and 2 bases, with 0 bases remaining between them. Germline V gene lookup returns CDR1 MNHEY and CDR2 SVGEGT. The CDR3 has 11 residues. Molecular barcoding with unique molecular identifiers was used for the TCRbeta library. One entry per CDR3 protein results from TCRdb running MiXCR on the PCR reads. This sample has approximately 240,000 distinct CDR3 sequences, with about a tenth found just once. Source: PBMCs, taken before TCRalphabeta/CD19-depleted stem cell transplant. The source is a child younger than two with acute myeloid leukemia, due to receive a stem cell transplant. The V gene is TRBV6-2 or TRBV6-3, the J gene TRBJ1-2; D not certain. CDR3 DNA sequence: TGTGCCAGCAGTTACAACTATGGCTACACCTTC. This translates into CASSYNYGYTF.